This section outlines one T cell receptor (beta chain) sequence together with its context. This clonotype was detected only once. Its antigen is currently not known. Base-call qualities are not available, and no considerably larger clone is one nucleotide away. One read yields weak evidence. The sample comes from a study of T cells in Graves' hyperthyroidism and ophthalmopathy (dated by TCRdb to the late 2010s). Describing the broader study: Peripheral blood samples were taken at the time of initial diagnosis, prior to any treatment. To identify distinguishing TCR V-J signatures, a discovery cohort of 90 to 100 patients was used, comprising 43 with Graves' ophthalmopathy and approximately 57 with stable Graves' hyperthyroidism. Prospective prediction of ophthalmopathy was tested in an independent validation cohort of fewer than 20 hyperthyroidism patients and around 16 patients who later progressed to ophthalmopathy. For training and testing, the 100 or so patients in the discovery cohort were randomly divided in a 7:3 ratio. The study also compared thyroid tissue and blood T-cell repertoires from roughly 6 Graves' hyperthyroidism patients. Once sampling was done, hyperthyroidism patients were given methimazole at a starting dose of 30 mg daily, whereas ophthalmopathy patients were given high-dose intravenous methylprednisolone. The paper describes TCR Vbeta CDR3 sequencing of around 140 peripheral blood samples, made up of about 41 ophthalmopathy patients, some 80 hyperthyroidism patients and approximately 17 progressor patients. Beyond this particular receptor, the publication reports: A 13 V-J signature model separated ophthalmopathy from stable hyperthyroidism, with around 88% sensitivity and roughly 84% specificity in cross-validation and 80%/75% in testing. Sample size was not statistically predetermined, and investigators were not blinded to group allocation. Most expanded thyroid clonotypes (frequency above 0.001) were also detected in blood, a finding suggesting that blood repertoires may reflect thyroid immune responses. In validation, progression to ophthalmopathy was predicted by the model with approximately 67% sensitivity and 72% to 85% specificity, a median of approximately 6.5 months before onset.

The TCR beta CDR3 regions were amplified from RNA transcripts. For the first round of RT-PCR on the TCR CDR3, the HTBI primer set was used together with the Qiagen OneStep RT-PCR kit. Libraries were constructed in a second round of multiplex PCR, after which size selection and purification were performed. Paired-end sequencing of the libraries was performed with 100 bp reads on an Illumina HiSeq2000. The authors' analysis ran thus. SOAPnuke was used to process the raw data, throwing out any read that contained adapters or uncalled bases, had a mean Phred below 15, or lacked an exact constant-primer or identifier match. High-quality paired reads were merged using COPE v1.2.5, and each unique nucleotide sequence was defined as a clonotype. MiTCR v1.1 was used to align the clonotypes against IMGT TRBV, TRBD and TRBJ reference segments. Only V-J combinations with frequency above 0.0001, covering 99.2% of repertoires, were analysed. A TCS score was defined as the ratio between F50 (clonal expansion) and ExV (chaos), using BLOSUM62-based TCRdist between CDR3 peptides within each V-J. Welch's t-statistics and random forest reduced 514 V-J features to fewer than 15, which were used in a naive Bayes classifier (R e1071). The raw public data were reprocessed by TCRdb itself: fastp quality trimming at Q25, MiXCR clonotype calling, in-frame beta chains only. CDR3 protein duplicates are merged, each entry listing the most common genes and DNA. Clone size and V and J calls follow TCRdb, not the original study. The sample has 400,000 to 600,000 distinct CDR3 sequences on record, roughly 20% of them singletons. Jointly, the top ten make up about 26% of the sample.

The germline V gene (reference sequence) supplies CDR1 DFQATT and CDR2 SNEGSKA. The CDR3 contains 12 residues, cysteine and phenylalanine counted. The sequence is cut down to CDR3 DNA, 36 bases in frame from base 1. V is shortened by 5 bases, J by 1 base, and the region joining them spans 8 bases. Stable Graves' hyperthyroidism was defined as the absence of progression to ophthalmopathy over 18 months of follow-up. Hyperthyroidism patients were newly diagnosed, with disease duration under 2 months, and aged 18 to 65 years. Patients with uncontrolled infections, other autoimmune diseases, pregnancy or lactation were excluded. Diagnoses relied on clinical symptoms, serum thyroxine and TRAb, thyroid ultrasound and orbital computed tomography. PBMCs were separated from 10 ml of fresh peripheral blood using Ficoll-Paque density gradient centrifugation. Trizol reagent was used to extract total RNA, and RNA quality was then checked on an Agilent 2100 Bioanalyzer.

The receptor comes from a man aged 18 to 29 with Graves' hyperthyroidism. The chain joins TRBV20-1 to TRBJ1-1, with no D gene named confidently. The sequencing sample was made of blood. The DNA is TGCAGTGCTTGGATGGAGAACACTGAAGCTTTCTTT. Its protein product is CSAWMENTEAFF.